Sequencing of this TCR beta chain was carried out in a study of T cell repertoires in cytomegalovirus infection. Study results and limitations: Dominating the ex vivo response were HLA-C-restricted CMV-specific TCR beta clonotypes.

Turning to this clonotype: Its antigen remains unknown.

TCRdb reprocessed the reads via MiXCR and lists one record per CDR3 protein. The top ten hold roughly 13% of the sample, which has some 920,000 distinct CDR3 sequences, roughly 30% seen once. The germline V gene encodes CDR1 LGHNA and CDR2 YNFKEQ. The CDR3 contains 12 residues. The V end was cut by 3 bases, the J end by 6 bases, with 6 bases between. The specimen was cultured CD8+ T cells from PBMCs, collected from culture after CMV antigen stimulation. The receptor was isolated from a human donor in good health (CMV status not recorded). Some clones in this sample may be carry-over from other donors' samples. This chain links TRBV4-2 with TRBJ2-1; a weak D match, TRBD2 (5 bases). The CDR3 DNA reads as TGTGCCAGCAGCCAGAGCGGCAATGAGCAGTTCTTC. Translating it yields CASSQSGNEQFF.